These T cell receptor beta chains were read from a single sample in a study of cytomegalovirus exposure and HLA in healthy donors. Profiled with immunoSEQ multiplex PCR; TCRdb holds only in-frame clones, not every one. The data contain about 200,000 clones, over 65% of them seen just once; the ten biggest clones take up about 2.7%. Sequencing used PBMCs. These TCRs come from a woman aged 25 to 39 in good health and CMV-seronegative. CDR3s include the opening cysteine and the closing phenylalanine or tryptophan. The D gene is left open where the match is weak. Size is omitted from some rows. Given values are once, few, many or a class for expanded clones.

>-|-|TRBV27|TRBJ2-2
TGTGCCAGCAGTTCTTACACCGACAGGCGATACACCGGGGAGCTGTTTTTT
CASSSYTDRRYTGELFF
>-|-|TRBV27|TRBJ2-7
TGTGCCAGCAGTCCCCGTGGCGGGTCCTACGAGCAGTACTTC
CASSPRGGSYEQYF
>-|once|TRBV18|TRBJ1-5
TGTGCCAGCTCACCAAACTTCGTAGTTAGCAATCAGCCCCAGCATTTT
CASSPNFVVSNQPQHF
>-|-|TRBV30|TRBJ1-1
TGTGCCTGGAGTCACGGGGGGGGCACTGAAGCTTTCTTT
CAWSHGGGTEAFF
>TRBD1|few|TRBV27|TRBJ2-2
TGTGCCAGCAGTCCAGGGGGTTATAGCGGGGAGCTGTTTTTT
CASSPGGYSGELFF
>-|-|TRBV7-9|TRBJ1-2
TGTGCCAGCAGCTTGACAGTTAACTATGGCTACACCTTC
CASSLTVNYGYTF
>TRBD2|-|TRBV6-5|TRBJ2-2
TGTGCCACCAGTAGCGGGACCCACACCGGGGAGCTGTTTTTT
CATSSGTHTGELFF
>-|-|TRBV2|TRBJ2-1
TGTGCCACTACGCTAGAATCGAACAATGAGCAGTTCTTC
CATTLESNNEQFF
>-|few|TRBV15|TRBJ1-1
TGTGCCACCAGCAGAGAGGGTCGCTGGGCTAACACTGAAGCTTTCTTT
CATSREGRWANTEAFF
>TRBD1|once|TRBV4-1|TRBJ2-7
TGCGCCAGCAGCCAAGCATCGGCAGGGGGCTGGTACGAGCAGTACTTC
CASSQASAGGWYEQYF
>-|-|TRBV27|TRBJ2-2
TGTGCCAGCCCCTCCCCGGGGGGCAACACCGGGGAGCTGTTTTTT
CASPSPGGNTGELFF
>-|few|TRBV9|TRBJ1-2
TGTGCCAGCAGCCAAGCGGACTATGGCTACCCCTTC
CASSQADYGYPF
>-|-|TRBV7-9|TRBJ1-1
TGTGCCAGCAGCGGTTCAACAGGGTTTAGGGGGGAAGCTTTCTTT
CASSGSTGFRGEAFF
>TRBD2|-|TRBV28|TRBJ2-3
TGTGCCAGCAGTTCGACTAGCGGGAGCACAGATACGCAGTATTTT
CASSSTSGSTDTQYF
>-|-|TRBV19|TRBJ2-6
TGTGCCAGTAGTATCATCAGCTCTGGGGCCAACGTCCTGACTTTC
CASSIISSGANVLTF
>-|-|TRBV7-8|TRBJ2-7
TGTGCCAGCAGCAAAGGAGATTCGGACACCGAGCAGTACTTC
CASSKGDSDTEQYF
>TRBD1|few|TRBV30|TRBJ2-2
TGTGCCTCCGGTAGACAGGGCTTGAGCGGGGAGCTGTTTTTT
CASGRQGLSGELFF
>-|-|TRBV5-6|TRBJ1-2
TGTGCCAGCAGCTCCAGGGAAGGAGATGGCTACACCTTC
CASSSREGDGYTF
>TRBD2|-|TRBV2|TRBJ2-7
TGTGCCAGCAGTGAAAGAAGGCTAGCGGGGCCAATCTTC
CASSERRLAGPIF
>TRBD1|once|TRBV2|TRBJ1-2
TGTGCCAGCAGCGGGACAGGGGGGGCCTATGGCTACACCTTC
CASSGTGGAYGYTF
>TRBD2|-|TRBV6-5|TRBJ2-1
TGTGCCAGCACCCCGGCACGACTAGCGAAGAATGAGCAGTTCTTC
CASTPARLAKNEQFF
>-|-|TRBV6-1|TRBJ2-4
TGTGCCAGCAGTGGAAAAGGGGTTTTGGCCAAAAACATTCAGTACTTC
CASSGKGVLAKNIQYF
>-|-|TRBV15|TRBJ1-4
TGTGCCACCAGCAGGGACGTGGGGGGAAATGAAAAACTGTTTTTT
CATSRDVGGNEKLFF
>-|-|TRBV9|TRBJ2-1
TGTGCCAGCAGCCTCCGGACAATCCCCAACTACAATGAGCAGTTCTTC
CASSLRTIPNYNEQFF
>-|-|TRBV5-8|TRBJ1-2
TGTGCCAGCGTTCACGGGGGGCCCGGACTACGGGGCTACACCTTC
CASVHGGPGLRGYTF
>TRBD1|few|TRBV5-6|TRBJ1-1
TGTGCCAGCAGTACCGGGACAGGGGGCAACACTGAAGCTTTCTTT
CASSTGTGGNTEAFF
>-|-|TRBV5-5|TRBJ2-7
TGTGCCAGCAGCTTGAGCGTCCCCGCCTTTTACGAGCAGTACTTC
CASSLSVPAFYEQYF
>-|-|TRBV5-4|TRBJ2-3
TGTGCCAGCAGCTTGAAGGGGTCAGGGGTAGTTGATACGCAGTATTTT
CASSLKGSGVVDTQYF
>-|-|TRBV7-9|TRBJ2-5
TGTGCCAGCAGCTTAGCGTTCAGGGGACGGCAAGAGACCCAGTACTTC
CASSLAFRGRQETQYF
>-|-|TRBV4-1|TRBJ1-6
TGCGCCAGCAGCCAAGGCGGGGGTTCACCCCTCCACTTT
CASSQGGGSPLHF
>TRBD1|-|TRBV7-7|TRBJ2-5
TGTGCCAGCAGCAAAATGGGACAGGGCGGAGAGACCCAGTACTTC
CASSKMGQGGETQYF
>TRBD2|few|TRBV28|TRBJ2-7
TGTGCCAGCAGTCCCGGGACTAAGATGTACGAGCAGTACTTC
CASSPGTKMYEQYF
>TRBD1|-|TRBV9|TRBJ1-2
TGTGCCAGCAGCAACGGACAGGGGGATTGGAGTGGCTACACCTTC
CASSNGQGDWSGYTF
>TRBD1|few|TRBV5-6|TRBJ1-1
TGTGCCAGCAGCTTGCTCTACAGGGGGCATAACACTGAAGCTTTCTTT
CASSLLYRGHNTEAFF
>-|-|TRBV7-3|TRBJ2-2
TGTGCCAGCAGCTTGGGGGGAGAGATCACCGGGGAGCTGTTTTTT
CASSLGGEITGELFF
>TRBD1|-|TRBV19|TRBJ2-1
TGTGCCAGTAGCATTCCCGGGACAGGGTCCTACAATGAGCAGTTCTTC
CASSIPGTGSYNEQFF
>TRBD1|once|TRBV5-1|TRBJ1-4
TGCGCCAGCAGCCGAGGTGGGACAGTTTCAACTAATGAAAAACTGTTTTTT
CASSRGGTVSTNEKLFF
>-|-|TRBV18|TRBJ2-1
TGTGCCAGCTCACCGGTAGAGCAGCAGTTCTTC
CASSPVEQQFF
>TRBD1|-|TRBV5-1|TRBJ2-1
TGCGCCAGCAGCTTGGAGGACAGGGAGTACAATGAGCAGTTCTTC
CASSLEDREYNEQFF
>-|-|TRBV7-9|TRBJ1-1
TGTTCCAGCAGCTTAGTCATAGATGAAGCTTTCTTT
CSSSLVIDEAFF
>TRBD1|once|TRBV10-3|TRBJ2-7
TGTGCCATCAGCTCAGAGGACAGGGGGTTGTACGAGCAGTACTTC
CAISSEDRGLYEQYF
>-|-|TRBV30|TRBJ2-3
TGTGCCTGGAGCCCGGGTGATACGCAGTATTTT
CAWSPGDTQYF
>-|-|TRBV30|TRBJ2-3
TGTGCCTGGAGGCCCGGGGGGCTCACAGATACGCAGTATTTT
CAWRPGGLTDTQYF
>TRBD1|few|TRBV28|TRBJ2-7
TGTGCCAGTTCCGGGACAGGGCCCTACGAGCAGTACTTC
CASSGTGPYEQYF
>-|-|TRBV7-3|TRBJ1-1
TGTGCCAGCAGCTTACTGACAGCCATGAACACTGAAGCTTTCTTT
CASSLLTAMNTEAFF
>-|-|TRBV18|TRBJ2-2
TGTGCCAGCTCCCTTTCGGACTCCGGACGGGAGCTGTTTTTT
CASSLSDSGRELFF
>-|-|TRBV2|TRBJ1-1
TGTGCCAGCAGCTGGACAGAGAACACTGAAGCTTTCTTT
CASSWTENTEAFF
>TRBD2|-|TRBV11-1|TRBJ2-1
TGTGCCAGCAGCGAATCCGGGACTAGCGAGTACAATGAGCAGTTCTTC
CASSESGTSEYNEQFF
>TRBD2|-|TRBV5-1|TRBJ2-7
TGCGCCAGCAAAAGGCTAGCGGGACTCTACGAGCAGTACTTC
CASKRLAGLYEQYF
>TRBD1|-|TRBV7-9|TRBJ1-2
TGTGCCAGCAGCGACGGGACAGGGGTTATCTATGGCTACACCTTC
CASSDGTGVIYGYTF